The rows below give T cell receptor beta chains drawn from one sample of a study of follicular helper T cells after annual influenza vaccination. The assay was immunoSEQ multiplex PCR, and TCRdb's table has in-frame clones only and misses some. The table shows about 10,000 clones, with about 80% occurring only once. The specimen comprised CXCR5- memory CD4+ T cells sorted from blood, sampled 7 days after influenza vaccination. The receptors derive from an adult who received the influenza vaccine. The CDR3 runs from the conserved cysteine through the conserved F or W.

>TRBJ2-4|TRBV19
CASSIGASVAKNIQYF
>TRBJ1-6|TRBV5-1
CASRLTGQPKGHNSPLHF
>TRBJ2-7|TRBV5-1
CASSPGQGALPTYEQYF
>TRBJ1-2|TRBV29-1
CSVEDPGQNYGYTF
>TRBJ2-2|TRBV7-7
CASSLSLAANTGELFF
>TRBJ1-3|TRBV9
CASSVASGNTIYF
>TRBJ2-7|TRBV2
CASREGPYEQYF
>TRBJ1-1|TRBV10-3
CAISVRGFEAFF
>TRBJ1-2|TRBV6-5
CASSYSMRGPYGYTF
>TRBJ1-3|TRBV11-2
CASSWAAGNTIYF
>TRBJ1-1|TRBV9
CASSPRQGGNTEAFF
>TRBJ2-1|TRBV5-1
CASSWTGLIYNEQFF
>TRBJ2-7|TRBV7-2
CASSLERGLEQYF
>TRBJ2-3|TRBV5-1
CASSSSGGADTQYF
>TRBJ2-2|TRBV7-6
CASSLLVQNTGELFF
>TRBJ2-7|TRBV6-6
CASSYSAQGAYEQYF
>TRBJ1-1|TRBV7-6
CASSLGGNRGEAFF
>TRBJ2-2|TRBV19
CASRGSTWNTGELFF
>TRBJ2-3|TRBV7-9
CASSSPGRVSFTDTQYF
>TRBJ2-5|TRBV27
CASCNRQETQYF
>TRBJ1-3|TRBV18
CASSPGSDRNTIYF
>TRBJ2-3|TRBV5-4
CASSLARFTDTQYF
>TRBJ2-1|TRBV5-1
CASSGGRWTGGLRSYNEQFF
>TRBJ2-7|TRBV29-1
CSVGQLDEQYF
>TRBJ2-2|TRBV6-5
CASTRGANTGELFF
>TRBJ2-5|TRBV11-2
CASSWTGKETQYF
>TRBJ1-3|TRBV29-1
CSVGPSSGNTIYF
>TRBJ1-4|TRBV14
CASSQKLGWTGDEKLFF
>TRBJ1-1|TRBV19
CASKLGWETEAFF
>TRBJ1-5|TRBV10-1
CASSSRQGANQPQHF
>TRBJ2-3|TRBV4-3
CASSQEYGQGGTDTQYF
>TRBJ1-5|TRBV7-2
CASSLQGARQPQHF
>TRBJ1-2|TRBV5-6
CASSYPGGVGYGYTF
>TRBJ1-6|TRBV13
CASSTRQGQRDSPLHF
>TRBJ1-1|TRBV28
CASSNAHRDPEAFF
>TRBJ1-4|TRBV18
CASSPNRETNEKLFF
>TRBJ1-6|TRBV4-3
CASSQEAAVGNSPLHF
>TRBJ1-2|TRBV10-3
CAISAKDRGIFYTF
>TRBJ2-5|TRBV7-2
CASSLAAGALETQYF
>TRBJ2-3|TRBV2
CASKGGGTDTQYF
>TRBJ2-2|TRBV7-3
CASSLTPQRGLGELFF
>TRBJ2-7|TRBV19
CASSMAPSEQYF
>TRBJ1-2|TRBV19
CASQGIYGYTF
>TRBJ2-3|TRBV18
CASSPNQGPTDTQYF
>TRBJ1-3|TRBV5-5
CASSLAGQHSGNTIYF
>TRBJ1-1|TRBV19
CASSIRANTEAFF
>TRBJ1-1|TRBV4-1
CASSQIALGGAFF
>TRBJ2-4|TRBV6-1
CASSEAGGFGAQNIQYF
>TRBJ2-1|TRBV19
CASNPGWPSYNEQFF